These T cell receptor beta chains were read from a single sample in a study of blood T cell repertoires in COVID-19. This table comes from immunoSEQ multiplex PCR, and its TCRdb copy is limited to in-frame clones, with some not included. The sample lists more than 150,000 clones, around 85% occurring once. Sequencing was carried out using peripheral blood. These receptors were taken from a woman between 65 and 79 years old with acute or convalescent COVID-19. Each CDR3 is given with its conserved first and last residue. The order of the fields is CDR3 protein, CDR3 DNA, clone size, D gene, J gene, V gene. D genes are given only for firm matches. Clone size is shown for a subset of rows, as once, few, many or a class of expanded clone.

CDR3: CASSYSRQGAYEQYF; DNA: TGTGCCAGCAGTTACTCCAGACAGGGGGCCTACGAGCAGTACTTC; size: -; D: TRBD1; J: TRBJ2-7; V: TRBV6-5
CDR3: CASSEGGQGGETQYF; DNA: TGTGCCAGCAGTGAAGGGGGACAGGGGGGAGAGACCCAGTACTTC; size: -; D: TRBD1; J: TRBJ2-5; V: TRBV2
CDR3: CASSYLEGRQYF; DNA: TGTGCCAGCAGTTACTTGGAGGGTCGACAGTACTTC; size: -; D: -; J: TRBJ2-5; V: TRBV6-5
CDR3: CASSLGERGPGNIQYF; DNA: TGTGCCAGCAGCTTAGGAGAAAGGGGGCCAGGAAACATTCAGTACTTC; size: -; D: TRBD1; J: TRBJ2-4; V: TRBV7-9
CDR3: CASGGATSQETQYF; DNA: TGTGCCAGCGGGGGCGCAACCTCTCAAGAGACCCAGTACTTC; size: -; D: -; J: TRBJ2-5; V: TRBV4-2
CDR3: CASSPRGYGYTF; DNA: TGTGCCAGCAGTCCTCGGGGCTATGGCTACACCTTC; size: -; D: -; J: TRBJ1-2; V: TRBV12-3/TRBV12-4
CDR3: CASGRDRGEADTQYF; DNA: TGTGCCAGCGGACGAGACAGGGGAGAGGCAGATACGCAGTATTTT; size: -; D: TRBD1; J: TRBJ2-3; V: TRBV25-1
CDR3: CASSDREAGTQYF; DNA: TGTGCCAGCAGCGACAGGGAGGCGGGTACGCAGTATTTT; size: -; D: -; J: TRBJ2-3; V: TRBV2
CDR3: CASSLGRNYGYTF; DNA: TGTGCCAGCAGTTTAGGCAGGAACTATGGCTACACCTTC; size: -; D: -; J: TRBJ1-2; V: TRBV12-3/TRBV12-4
CDR3: CASSDVKAGRGPNYGYTF; DNA: TGTGCCAGCAGTGACGTCAAGGCAGGGAGGGGACCTAACTATGGCTACACCTTC; size: -; D: -; J: TRBJ1-2; V: TRBV6-4
CDR3: CASSSDRGNQPQHF; DNA: TGCGCCAGCAGCTCCGACAGGGGAAATCAGCCCCAGCATTTT; size: -; D: TRBD1; J: TRBJ1-5; V: TRBV10-2
CDR3: CASSSRGTEIRKPQHF; DNA: TGTGCCAGTAGTTCGCGCGGGACCGAGATTAGGAAGCCCCAGCATTTT; size: -; D: -; J: TRBJ1-5; V: TRBV19
CDR3: CASSRTSGEETQYF; DNA: TGTGCCAGCAGCCGGACTAGCGGTGAAGAGACCCAGTACTTC; size: few; D: -; J: TRBJ2-5; V: TRBV21-1
CDR3: CASRIGQNLYGYTF; DNA: TGTGCCAGCAGGATAGGACAGAACTTATATGGCTACACCTTC; size: -; D: -; J: TRBJ1-2; V: TRBV6-5
CDR3: CAWGRQNNQPQHF; DNA: TGTGCCTGGGGAAGACAGAACAATCAGCCCCAGCATTTT; size: -; D: -; J: TRBJ1-5; V: TRBV30
CDR3: CASSYSGQGSYEQYF; DNA: TGTGCCAGCAGTTACTCGGGGCAGGGCTCCTACGAGCAGTACTTC; size: -; D: -; J: TRBJ2-7; V: TRBV6-5
CDR3: CAIGANYGYTF; DNA: TGTGCCATTGGAGCTAACTATGGCTACACCTTC; size: -; D: -; J: TRBJ1-2; V: TRBV2
CDR3: CASSRAGVKETQYF; DNA: TGTGCCAGCAGCAGGGCGGGGGTTAAAGAGACCCAGTACTTC; size: -; D: TRBD2; J: TRBJ2-5; V: TRBV5-4
CDR3: CASSWTGAYGYTF; DNA: TGTGCCAGCAGTTGGACAGGGGCCTATGGCTACACCTTC; size: -; D: TRBD1; J: TRBJ1-2; V: TRBV27
CDR3: CASSIVAGSYEQYF; DNA: TGTGCCAGTAGTATCGTCGCAGGGTCCTACGAGCAGTACTTC; size: -; D: -; J: TRBJ2-7; V: TRBV19
CDR3: CASSSGTGVRETQYF; DNA: TGTGCCAGCAGCTCCGGGACAGGGGTACGGGAGACCCAGTACTTC; size: -; D: TRBD1; J: TRBJ2-5; V: TRBV2
CDR3: CASSPLSSLAGGRNEQFF; DNA: TGTGCCAGCTCACCACTTTCCTCTCTAGCGGGGGGGAGGAATGAGCAGTTCTTC; size: -; D: TRBD2; J: TRBJ2-1; V: TRBV18
CDR3: CASSGWDRGVTDTQYF; DNA: TGTGCCAGCAGCGGATGGGACAGGGGTGTCACAGATACGCAGTATTTT; size: -; D: TRBD1; J: TRBJ2-3; V: TRBV7-9
CDR3: CASSLNGETQYF; DNA: TGTGCCAGCAGCTTAAACGGAGAGACCCAGTACTTC; size: -; D: -; J: TRBJ2-5; V: TRBV7-9
CDR3: CASSFSGTWAYSGNTIYF; DNA: TGTGCCAGCAGTTTTAGCGGGACGTGGGCATACTCTGGAAACACCATATATTTT; size: few; D: -; J: TRBJ1-3; V: TRBV28
CDR3: CASSLHKPGTYNSPLHF; DNA: TGTGCCAGCAGCTTACACAAACCGGGAACTTATAATTCACCCCTCCACTTT; size: -; D: -; J: TRBJ1-6; V: TRBV7-8
CDR3: CASSEQQGVGTGELFF; DNA: TGTGCCAGCAGTGAACAACAGGGGGTAGGAACCGGGGAGCTGTTTTTT; size: -; D: TRBD1; J: TRBJ2-2; V: TRBV6-1